This T cell receptor beta chain is from a study of CD8 T cells in ankylosing spondylitis. Using quantitative 5'-RACE with molecular barcodes, the authors made TCR beta libraries. TCRdb re-called the 5' RACE reads with MiXCR, one entry per CDR3 protein. The data contain tens of thousands of distinct CDR3 sequences, approximately 8.9% of them singletons. This CDR3 comprises 15 residues. J gave up 3 bases and V 5 bases, and 8 bases lay outside the gene matches. General study findings and limits: From matched ankylosing spondylitis synovial fluid, disease-linked clones were reportedly recovered at significantly enriched levels. Some of the motif variants had earlier been found in reactive arthritis patients' fluid and blood. Among TCR beta sequences, a motif of roughly 8 highly homologous variants appeared characteristic of ankylosing spondylitis blood.

Many counts were recorded for this clonotype. Its antigen is unidentified. The sequenced sample consisted of blood, either unsorted or a sorted T cell fraction (not recorded which). J is TRBJ2-5 and V is TRBV12-3 or TRBV12-4; 8 nucleotides line up with TRBD2. This sequence was found in a male donor with ankylosing spondylitis. In DNA form, the CDR3 reads TGTGCCAGCAGTCCGGGTCGGGGGGGAGAAGAGACCCAGTACTTC. Protein: CASSPGRGGEETQYF.